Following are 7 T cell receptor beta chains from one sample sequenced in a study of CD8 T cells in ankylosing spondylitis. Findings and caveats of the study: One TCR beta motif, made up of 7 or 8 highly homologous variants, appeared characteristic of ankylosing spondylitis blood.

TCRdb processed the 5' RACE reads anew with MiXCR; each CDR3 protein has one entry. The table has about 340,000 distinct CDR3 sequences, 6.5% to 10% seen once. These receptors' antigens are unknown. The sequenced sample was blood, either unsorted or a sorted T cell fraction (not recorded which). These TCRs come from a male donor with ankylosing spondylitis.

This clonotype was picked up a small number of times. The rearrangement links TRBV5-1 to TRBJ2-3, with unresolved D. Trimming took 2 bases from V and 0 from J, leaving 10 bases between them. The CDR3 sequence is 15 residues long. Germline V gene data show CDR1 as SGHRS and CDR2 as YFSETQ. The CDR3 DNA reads TGCGCCAGCAGCTTTAGAGCAGCTAGCACAGATACGCAGTATTTT. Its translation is CASSFRAASTDTQYF.

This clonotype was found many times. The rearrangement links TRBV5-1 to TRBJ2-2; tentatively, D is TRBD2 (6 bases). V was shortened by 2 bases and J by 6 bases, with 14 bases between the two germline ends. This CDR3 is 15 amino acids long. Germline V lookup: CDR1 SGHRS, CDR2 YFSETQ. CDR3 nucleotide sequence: TGCGCCAGCAGCTTCGGCCGGGTAGCGGCCGGGGAGCTGTTTTTT. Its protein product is CASSFGRVAAGELFF.

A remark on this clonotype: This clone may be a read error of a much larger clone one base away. CDR3 nucleotide sequence: TGCGCCAGCAGCTTGGTAGAGTACCCCGGCGGGGAGCTGATTTTT. Protein sequence: CASSLVEYPGGELIF. This chain links TRBV5-1 with TRBJ2-2; the D gene is possibly TRBD2 (6 bases). CDR1 SGHRS and CDR2 YFSETQ come from the germline V gene. The CDR3 runs 15 residues.

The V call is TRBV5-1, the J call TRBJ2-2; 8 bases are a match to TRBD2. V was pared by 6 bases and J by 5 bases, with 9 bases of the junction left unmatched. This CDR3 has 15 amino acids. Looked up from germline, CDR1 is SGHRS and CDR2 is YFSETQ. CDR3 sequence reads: CASNKAGVETGELFF. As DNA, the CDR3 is TGCGCCAGCAACAAAGCGGGAGTTGAGACCGGGGAGCTGTTTTTT.

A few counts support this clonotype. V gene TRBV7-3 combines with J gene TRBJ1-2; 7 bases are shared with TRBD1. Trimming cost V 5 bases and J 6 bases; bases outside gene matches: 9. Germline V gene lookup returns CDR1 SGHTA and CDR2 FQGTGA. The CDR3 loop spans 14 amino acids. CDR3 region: CASSVGTELDGYTF. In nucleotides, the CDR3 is TGTGCCAGCAGCGTAGGGACAGAGTTAGATGGCTACACCTTC.

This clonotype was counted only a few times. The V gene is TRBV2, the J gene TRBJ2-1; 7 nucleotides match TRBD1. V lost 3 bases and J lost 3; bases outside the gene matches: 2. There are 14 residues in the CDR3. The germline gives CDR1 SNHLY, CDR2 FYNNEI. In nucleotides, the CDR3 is TGTGCCAGCAGTGAGGGGACAGACTACAATGAGCAGTTCTTC. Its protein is CASSEGTDYNEQFF.

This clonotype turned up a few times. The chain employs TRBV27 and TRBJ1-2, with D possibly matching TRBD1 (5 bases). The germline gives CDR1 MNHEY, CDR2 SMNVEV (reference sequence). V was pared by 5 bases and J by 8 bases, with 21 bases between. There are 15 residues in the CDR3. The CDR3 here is CASSPASRTSYGYTF. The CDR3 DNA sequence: TGTGCCAGCAGTCCCGCCAGCAGGACATCGTACGGCTACACCTTC.